This T cell receptor beta chain was captured in a study of spatial heterogeneity in lung cancer. Broader study findings: Expanded intratumoral alpha and beta TCR counts tracked tumor mutation counts.

Time point here: sample taken at primary tumor resection. Germline values: CDR1 MGHRA, CDR2 YSYEKL. The junction had 10 bases not matched to a gene; V was cut back by 4 bases and J by 9 bases. The CDR3 runs to 14 residues. TCRdb recomputed calls from the 5' RACE reads with MiXCR, one row per CDR3 protein. The sample has around 18,000 distinct CDR3 sequences; roughly a tenth are singletons. Comments on this clonotype: Its antigen remains unidentified. This could be a read error, since a much larger clone is one nucleotide away. A library made for alpha chains picked up this beta chain off target, so its size means little.

The material was lung tumor tissue, obtained at surgery. The rearrangement joins TRBV4-1 to TRBJ2-5; 8 bases line up with TRBD2. The sequence was obtained from a female donor with early-stage non-small cell lung cancer. The chain's CDR3 is CASSLWTSQESQYF. The CDR3 nucleotides are TGCGCCAGCAGCCTATGGACTAGCCAGGAGTCCCAGTACTTC.